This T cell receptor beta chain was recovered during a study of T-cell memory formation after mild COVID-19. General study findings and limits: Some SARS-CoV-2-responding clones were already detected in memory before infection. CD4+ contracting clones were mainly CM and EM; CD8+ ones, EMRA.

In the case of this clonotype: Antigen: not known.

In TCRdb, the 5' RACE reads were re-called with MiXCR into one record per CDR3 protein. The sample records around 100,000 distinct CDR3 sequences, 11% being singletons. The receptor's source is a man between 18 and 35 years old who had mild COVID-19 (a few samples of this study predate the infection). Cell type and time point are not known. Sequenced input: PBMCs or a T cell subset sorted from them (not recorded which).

CDR3 in DNA: TGTGCCAGCAGTTTGGGCGATCACCGAGCCCGAAATGAGCAGTTCTTC. Residues: CASSLGDHRARNEQFF. The rearrangement joins TRBV28 to TRBJ2-1; no reliable D call. V was trimmed by 3 bases and J by 7 bases, leaving 19 bases between them. CDR1 is MDHEN and CDR2 is SYDVKM in the germline V gene. The CDR3 extends over 16 amino acids.